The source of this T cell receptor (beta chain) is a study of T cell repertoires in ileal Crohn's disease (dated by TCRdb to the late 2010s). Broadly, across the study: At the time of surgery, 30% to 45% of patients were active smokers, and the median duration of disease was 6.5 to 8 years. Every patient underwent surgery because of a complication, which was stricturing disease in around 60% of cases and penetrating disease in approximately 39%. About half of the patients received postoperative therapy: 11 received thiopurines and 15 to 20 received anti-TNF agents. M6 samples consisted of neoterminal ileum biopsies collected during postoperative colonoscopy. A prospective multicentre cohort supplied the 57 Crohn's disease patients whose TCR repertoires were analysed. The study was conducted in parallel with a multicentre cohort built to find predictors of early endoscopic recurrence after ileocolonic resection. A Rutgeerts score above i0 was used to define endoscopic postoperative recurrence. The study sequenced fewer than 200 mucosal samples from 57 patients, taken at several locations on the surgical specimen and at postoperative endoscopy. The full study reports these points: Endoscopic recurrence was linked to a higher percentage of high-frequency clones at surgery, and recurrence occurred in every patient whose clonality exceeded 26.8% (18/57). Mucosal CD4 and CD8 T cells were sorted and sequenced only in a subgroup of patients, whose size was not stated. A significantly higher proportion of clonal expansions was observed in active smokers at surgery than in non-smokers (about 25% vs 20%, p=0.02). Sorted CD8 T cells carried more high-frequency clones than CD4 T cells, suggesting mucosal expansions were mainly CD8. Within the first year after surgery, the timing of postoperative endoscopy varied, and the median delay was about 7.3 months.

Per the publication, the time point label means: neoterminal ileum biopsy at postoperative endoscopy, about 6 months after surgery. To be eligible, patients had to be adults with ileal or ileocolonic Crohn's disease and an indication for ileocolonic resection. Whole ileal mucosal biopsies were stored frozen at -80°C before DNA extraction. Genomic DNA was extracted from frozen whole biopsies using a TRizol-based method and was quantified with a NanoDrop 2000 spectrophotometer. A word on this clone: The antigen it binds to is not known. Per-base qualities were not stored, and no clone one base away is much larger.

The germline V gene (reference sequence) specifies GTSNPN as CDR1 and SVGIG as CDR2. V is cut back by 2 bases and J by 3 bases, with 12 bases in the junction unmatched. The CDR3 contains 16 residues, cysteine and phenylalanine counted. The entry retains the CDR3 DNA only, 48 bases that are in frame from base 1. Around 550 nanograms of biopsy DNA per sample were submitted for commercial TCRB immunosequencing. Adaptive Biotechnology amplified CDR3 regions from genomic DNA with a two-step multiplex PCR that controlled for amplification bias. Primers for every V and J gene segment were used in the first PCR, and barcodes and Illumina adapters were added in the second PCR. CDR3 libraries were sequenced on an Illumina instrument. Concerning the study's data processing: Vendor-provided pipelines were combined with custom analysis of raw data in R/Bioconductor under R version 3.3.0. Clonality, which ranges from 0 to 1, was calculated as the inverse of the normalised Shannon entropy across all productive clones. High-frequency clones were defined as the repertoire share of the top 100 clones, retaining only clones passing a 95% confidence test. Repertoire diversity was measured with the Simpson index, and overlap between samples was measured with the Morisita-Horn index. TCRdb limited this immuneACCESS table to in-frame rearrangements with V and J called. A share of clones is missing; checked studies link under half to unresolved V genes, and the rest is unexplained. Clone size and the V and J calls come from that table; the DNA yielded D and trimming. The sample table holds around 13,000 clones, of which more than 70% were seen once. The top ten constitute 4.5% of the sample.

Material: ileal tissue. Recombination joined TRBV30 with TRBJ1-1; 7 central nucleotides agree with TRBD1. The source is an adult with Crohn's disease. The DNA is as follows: TGTGCCTGGAGTATGACAGGGTCAAGAGTATACACTGAAGCTTTCTTT. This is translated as CAWSMTGSRVYTEAFF.